This T cell receptor (beta chain) is drawn from a study of T-cell reconstitution after alpha-beta-depleted transplantation in children. Regarding the study as a whole: T-cell counts and diversity at one year post-transplant came mainly from newly produced T cells. Expanded clones from the graft, numbering several hundred, reportedly supplied alpha-beta T cells about two months after transplant. Some patients owed their high day-60 TCRbeta diversity to surviving recipient T cells and thymic progenitors.

The TCRbeta library incorporated unique molecular identifiers. MiXCR was run by TCRdb on the PCR reads, yielding one entry per CDR3 protein. The table lists 210,000 or so distinct CDR3 sequences, approximately 11% of them singletons. This clonotype was found many times. Antigen unknown. The CDR3 loop spans 14 amino acids. Germline CDR1 reads MNHEY; CDR2 reads SVGAGI. Germline trimming cut 5 bases from V and 3 bases from J; bases unmatched to any gene: 6. The specimen comprised PBMCs, sampled before TCRalphabeta/CD19-depleted stem cell transplant. The chain has TRBV6-5 and TRBJ2-7; 8 bases are shared with TRBD1. This clonotype originated in a child younger than two with acute myeloid leukemia, due to receive a stem cell transplant. CDR3 residues: CASSDRGPLYEQYF. The CDR3, as DNA: TGTGCCAGCAGTGACAGGGGACCACTCTACGAGCAGTACTTC.